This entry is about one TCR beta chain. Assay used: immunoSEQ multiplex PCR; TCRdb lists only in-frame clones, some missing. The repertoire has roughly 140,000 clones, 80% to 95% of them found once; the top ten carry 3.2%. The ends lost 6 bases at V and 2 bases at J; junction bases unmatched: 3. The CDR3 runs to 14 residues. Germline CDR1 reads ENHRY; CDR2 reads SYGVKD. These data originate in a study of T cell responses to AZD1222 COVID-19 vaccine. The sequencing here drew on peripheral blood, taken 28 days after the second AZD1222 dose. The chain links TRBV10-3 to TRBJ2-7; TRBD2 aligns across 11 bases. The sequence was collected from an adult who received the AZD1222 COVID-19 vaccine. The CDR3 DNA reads TGTGCCATCAGCCCGACTAGCGGGGCCTACGAGCAGTACTTC. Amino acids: CAISPTSGAYEQYF.